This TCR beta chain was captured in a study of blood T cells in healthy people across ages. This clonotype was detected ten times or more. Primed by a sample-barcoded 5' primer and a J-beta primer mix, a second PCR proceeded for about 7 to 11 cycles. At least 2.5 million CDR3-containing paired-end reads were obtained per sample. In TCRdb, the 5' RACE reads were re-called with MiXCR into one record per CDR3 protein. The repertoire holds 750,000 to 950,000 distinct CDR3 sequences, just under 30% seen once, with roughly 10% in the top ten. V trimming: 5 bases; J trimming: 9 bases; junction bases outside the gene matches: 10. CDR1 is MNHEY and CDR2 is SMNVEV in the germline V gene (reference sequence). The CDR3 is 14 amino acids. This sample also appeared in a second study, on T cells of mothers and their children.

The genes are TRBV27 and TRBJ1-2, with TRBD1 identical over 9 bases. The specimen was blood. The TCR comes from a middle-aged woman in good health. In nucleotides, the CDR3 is TGTGCCAGCAGTGCACCCGGGACAGGGACCCGCTACACCTTC. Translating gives CASSAPGTGTRYTF.